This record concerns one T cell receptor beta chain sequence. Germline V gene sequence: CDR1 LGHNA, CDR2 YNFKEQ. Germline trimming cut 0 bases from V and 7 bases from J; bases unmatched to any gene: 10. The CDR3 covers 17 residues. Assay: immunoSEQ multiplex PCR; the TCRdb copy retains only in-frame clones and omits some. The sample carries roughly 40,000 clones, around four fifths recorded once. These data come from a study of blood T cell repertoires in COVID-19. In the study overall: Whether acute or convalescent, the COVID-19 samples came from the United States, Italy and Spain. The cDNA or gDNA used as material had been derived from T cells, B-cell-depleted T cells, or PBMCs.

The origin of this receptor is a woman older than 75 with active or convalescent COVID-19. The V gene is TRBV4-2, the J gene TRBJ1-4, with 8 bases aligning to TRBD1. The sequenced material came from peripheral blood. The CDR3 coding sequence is TGTGCCAGCAGCCAAGATATCGTACGGGACAGGTCTGAAAAACTGTTTTTT. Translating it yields CASSQDIVRDRSEKLFF.